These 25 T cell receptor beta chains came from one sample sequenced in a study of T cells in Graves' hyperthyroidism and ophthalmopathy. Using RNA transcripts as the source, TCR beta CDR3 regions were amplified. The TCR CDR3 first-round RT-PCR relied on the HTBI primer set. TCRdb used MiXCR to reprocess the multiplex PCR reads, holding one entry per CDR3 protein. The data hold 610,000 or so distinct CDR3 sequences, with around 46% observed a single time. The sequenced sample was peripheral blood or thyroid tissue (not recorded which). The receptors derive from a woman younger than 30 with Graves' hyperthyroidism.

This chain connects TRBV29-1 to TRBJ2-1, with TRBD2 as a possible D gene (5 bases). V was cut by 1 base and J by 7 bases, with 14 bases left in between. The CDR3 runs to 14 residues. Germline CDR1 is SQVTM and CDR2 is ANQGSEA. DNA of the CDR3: TGCAGCGTTGAAGTGGTGGGAGAGGGAAATGAGCAGTTCTTC. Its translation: CSVEVVGEGNEQFF.

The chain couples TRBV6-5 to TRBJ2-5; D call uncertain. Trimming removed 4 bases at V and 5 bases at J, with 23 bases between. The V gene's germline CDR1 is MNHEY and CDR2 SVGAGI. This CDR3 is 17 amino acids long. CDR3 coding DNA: TGTGCCAGCAGTTGGAAACTGGTAGAGTATACGGGCGAGACCCAGTACTTC. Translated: CASSWKLVEYTGETQYF.

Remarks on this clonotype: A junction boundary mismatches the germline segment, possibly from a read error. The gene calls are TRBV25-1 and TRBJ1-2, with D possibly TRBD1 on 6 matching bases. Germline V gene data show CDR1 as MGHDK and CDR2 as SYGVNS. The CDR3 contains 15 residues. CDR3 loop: CTSSYTTGYPYGYTF. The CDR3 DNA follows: TGTACCAGCAGTTACACCACAGGGTACCCTTATGGCTACACCTTC.

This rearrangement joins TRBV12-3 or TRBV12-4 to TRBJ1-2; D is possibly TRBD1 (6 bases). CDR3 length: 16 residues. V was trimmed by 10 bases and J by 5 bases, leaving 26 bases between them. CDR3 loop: CANSARVGQSSYGYTF. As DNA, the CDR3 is TGTGCCAACAGCGCCCGCGTCGGACAGAGCTCTTATGGCTACACCTTC.

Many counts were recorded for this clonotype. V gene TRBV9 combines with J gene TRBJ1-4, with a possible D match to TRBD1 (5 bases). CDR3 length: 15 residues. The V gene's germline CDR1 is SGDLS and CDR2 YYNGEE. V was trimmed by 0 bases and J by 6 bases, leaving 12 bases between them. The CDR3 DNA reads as TGTGCCAGCAGCGTAGAAGTACAGGCTGATGAAAAACTGTTTTTT. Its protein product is CASSVEVQADEKLFF. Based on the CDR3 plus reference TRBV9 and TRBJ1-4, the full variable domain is DSGVTQTPKHLITATGQRVTLRCSPRSGDLSVYWYQQSLDQGLQFLIQYYNGEERAKGNILERFSAQQFPDLHSELNLSSLELGDSALYFCASSVEVQADEKLFFGSGTQLSVL.

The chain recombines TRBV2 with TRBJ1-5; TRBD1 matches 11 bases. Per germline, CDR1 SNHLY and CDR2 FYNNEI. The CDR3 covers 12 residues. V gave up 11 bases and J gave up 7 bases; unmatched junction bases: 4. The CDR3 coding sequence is TGTGCCGTGGGACAGGGGGACCAGCCCCAGCATTTT. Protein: CAVGQGDQPQHF.

As DNA, the CDR3 is TGTGCCAGCAGCCCCAGCGGGAATGAAGCTTTCTTT. Its translation: CASSPSGNEAFF. This chain uses TRBV7-8 with TRBJ1-1; no clear D gene. The germline gives CDR1 SGHVS, CDR2 FQNEAQ. The V end was cut by 5 bases, the J end by 7 bases, with 11 bases between. The CDR3 is 12 amino acids.

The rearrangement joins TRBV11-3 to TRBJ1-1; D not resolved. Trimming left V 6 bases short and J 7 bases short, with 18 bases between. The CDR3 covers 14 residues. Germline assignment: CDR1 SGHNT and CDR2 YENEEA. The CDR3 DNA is TGTGCCAGCAGGCCTTCGCGGGGATACAATGAAGCTTTCTTT. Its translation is CASRPSRGYNEAFF.

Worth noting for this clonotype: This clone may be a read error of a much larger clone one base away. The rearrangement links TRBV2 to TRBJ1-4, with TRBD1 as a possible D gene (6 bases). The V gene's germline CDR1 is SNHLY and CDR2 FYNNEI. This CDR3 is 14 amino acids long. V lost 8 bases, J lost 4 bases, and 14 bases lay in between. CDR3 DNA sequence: TGTGCCAGCGGTCCAGGGGCGTTTAATGAAAAACTGTTTTTT. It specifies CASGPGAFNEKLFF.

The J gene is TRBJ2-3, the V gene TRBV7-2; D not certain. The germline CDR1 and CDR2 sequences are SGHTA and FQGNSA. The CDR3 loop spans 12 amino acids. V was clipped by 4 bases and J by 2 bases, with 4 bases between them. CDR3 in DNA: TGTGCCAGCAGCTCGATCACAGATACGCAGTATTTT. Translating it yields CASSSITDTQYF.

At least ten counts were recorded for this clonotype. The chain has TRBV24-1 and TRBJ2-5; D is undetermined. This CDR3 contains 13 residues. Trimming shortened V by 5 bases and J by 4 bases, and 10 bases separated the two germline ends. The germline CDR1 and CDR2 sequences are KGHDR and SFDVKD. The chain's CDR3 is CATSAAPLETQYF. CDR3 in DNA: TGTGCCACCAGTGCTGCCCCGTTAGAGACCCAGTACTTC.

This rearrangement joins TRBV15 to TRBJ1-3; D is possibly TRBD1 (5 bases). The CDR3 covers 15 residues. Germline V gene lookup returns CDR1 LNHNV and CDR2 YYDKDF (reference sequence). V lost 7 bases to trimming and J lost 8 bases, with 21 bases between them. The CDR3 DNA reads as TGTGCCACCACCTTGGGCAGGGCGGATGGCTACACCATATATTTT. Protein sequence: CATTLGRADGYTIYF.

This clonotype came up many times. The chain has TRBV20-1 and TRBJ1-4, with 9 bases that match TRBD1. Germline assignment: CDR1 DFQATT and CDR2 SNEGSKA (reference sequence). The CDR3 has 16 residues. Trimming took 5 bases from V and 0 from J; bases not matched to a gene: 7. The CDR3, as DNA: TGCAGTGCTCTTCCCGGGACAGGGCCAACTAATGAAAAACTGTTTTTT. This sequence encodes CSALPGTGPTNEKLFF.

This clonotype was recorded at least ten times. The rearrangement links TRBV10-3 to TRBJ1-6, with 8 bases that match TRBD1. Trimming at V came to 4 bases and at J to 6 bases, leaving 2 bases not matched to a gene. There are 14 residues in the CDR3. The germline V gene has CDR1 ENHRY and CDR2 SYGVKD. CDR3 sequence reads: CAISGDRGNSPLHF. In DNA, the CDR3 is TGTGCCATCAGTGGTGACAGGGGTAATTCACCCCTCCACTTT.

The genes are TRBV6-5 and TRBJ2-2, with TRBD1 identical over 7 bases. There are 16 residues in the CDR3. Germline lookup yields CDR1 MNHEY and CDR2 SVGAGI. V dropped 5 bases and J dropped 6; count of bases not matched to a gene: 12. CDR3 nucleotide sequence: TGTGCCAGCAGTGAAGTCAGGGGGTTGGGCTCCGGGGAGCTGTTTTTT. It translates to CASSEVRGLGSGELFF.

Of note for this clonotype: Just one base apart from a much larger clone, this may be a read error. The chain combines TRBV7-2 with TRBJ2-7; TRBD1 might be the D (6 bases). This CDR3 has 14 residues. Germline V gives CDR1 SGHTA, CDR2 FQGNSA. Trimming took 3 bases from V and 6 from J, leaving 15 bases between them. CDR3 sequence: CASSFMGRGAEQYF. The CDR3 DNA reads TGTGCCAGCAGCTTTATGGGCAGGGGTGCCGAGCAGTACTTC.

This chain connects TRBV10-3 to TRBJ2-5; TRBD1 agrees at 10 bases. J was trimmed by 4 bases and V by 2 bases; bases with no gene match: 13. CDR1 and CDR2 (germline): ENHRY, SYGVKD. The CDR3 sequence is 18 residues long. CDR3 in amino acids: CAISEPTRSRDRGETQYF. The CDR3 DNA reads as TGTGCCATCAGTGAGCCGACGAGGAGCCGGGACAGGGGAGAGACCCAGTACTTC.

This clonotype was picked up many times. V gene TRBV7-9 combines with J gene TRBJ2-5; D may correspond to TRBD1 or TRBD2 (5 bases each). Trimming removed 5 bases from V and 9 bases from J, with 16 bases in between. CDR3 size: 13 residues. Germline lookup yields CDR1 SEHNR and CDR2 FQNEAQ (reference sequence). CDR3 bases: TGTGCCAGCAGCGAGGGACCCGTCTCCCCCCAGTACTTC. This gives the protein CASSEGPVSPQYF.

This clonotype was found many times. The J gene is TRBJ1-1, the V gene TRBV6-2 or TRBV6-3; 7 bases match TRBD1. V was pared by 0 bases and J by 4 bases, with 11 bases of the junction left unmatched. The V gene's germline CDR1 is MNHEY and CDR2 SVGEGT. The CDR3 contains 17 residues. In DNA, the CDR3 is TGTGCCAGCAGTTACTCGGCCTACAGGGGAGGGGGCACTGAAGCTTTCTTT. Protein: CASSYSAYRGGGTEAFF.

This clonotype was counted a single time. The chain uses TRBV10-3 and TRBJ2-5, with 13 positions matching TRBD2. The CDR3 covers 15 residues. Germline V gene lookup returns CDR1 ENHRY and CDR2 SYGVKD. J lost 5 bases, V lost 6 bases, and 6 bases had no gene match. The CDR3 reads CAISQGLAGVETQYF. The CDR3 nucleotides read TGTGCCATCAGCCAAGGACTAGCGGGAGTGGAGACCCAGTACTTC.

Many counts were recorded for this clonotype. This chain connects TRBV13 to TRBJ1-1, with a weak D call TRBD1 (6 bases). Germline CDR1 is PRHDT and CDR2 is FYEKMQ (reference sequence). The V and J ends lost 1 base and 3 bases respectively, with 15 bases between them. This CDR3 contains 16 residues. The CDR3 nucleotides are TGTGCCAGCAGCTTAGACTTTGAGGGGGTGGACACTGAAGCTTTCTTT. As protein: CASSLDFEGVDTEAFF.

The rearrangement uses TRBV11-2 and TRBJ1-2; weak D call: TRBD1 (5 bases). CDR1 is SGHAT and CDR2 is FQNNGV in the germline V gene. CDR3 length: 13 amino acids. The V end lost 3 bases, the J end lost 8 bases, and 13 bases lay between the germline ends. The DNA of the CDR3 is TGTGCCAGCAGCTTCCGACAGTTTGCCGGCTACACCTTC. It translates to CASSFRQFAGYTF.

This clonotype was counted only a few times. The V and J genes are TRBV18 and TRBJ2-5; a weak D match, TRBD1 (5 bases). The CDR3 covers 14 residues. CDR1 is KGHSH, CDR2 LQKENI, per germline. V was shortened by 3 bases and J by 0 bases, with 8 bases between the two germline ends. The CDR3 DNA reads TGTGCCAGCTCACCCAACAGGTACCAAGAGACCCAGTACTTC. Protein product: CASSPNRYQETQYF.

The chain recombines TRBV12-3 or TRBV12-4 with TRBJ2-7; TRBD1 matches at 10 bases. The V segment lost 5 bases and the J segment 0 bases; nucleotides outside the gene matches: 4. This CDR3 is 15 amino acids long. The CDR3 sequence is CASSRTGGPSYEQYF. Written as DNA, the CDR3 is TGTGCCAGCAGTCGGACAGGGGGACCCTCCTACGAGCAGTACTTC.

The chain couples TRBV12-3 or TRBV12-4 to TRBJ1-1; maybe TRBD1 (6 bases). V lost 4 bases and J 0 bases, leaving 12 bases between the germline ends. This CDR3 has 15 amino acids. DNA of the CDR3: TGTGCCAGCAGTTCCCAGACAGGCCTGAACACTGAAGCTTTCTTT. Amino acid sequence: CASSSQTGLNTEAFF.